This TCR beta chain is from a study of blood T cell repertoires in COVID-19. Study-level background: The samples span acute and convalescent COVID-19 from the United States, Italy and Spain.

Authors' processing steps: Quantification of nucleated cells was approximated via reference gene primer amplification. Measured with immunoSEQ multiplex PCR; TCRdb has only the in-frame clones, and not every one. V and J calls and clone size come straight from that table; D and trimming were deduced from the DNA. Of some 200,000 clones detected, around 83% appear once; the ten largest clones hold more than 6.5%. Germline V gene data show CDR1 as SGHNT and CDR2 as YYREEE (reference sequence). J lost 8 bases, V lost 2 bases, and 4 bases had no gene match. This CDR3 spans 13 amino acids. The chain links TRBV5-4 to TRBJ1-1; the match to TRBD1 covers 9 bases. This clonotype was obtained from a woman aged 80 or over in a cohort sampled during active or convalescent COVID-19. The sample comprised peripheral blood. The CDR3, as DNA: TGTGCCAGCAGCTTCTTGACAGGGGGGGAAGCTTTCTTT. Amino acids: CASSFLTGGEAFF.